This T cell receptor beta chain was found in a study of blood T cell repertoires in COVID-19. Study as a whole: From the United States, Italy and Spain came samples of acute and convalescent COVID-19. Sources were T cells, B-cell-depleted T cells, or PBMCs; the material itself was cDNA or gDNA.

This CDR3 is built from 14 residues. Germline CDR1 SGHTA, CDR2 FQGNSA. V was shortened by 3 bases and J by 3 bases, with 12 bases between the two germline ends. As handled by the study authors: For nucleated cells, counts were estimated from reference gene primer amplification. Profiled with immunoSEQ multiplex PCR; TCRdb holds only in-frame clones, not every one. V, J and clone size are those of that table, while D and trimming were read from the DNA. Here the sample spans about 140,000 clones, about 86% being singletons. This receptor was identified in a woman aged 60 to 75 with acute or convalescent COVID-19. This chain links TRBV7-2 with TRBJ2-7; D is possibly TRBD2 (5 bases). Sequencing used peripheral blood. CDR3: CASSFPGFGYEQYF. The DNA of the CDR3 is TGTGCCAGCAGCTTTCCGGGGTTCGGCTACGAGCAGTACTTC.